This is a list of T cell receptor delta chains from one sample in a study of delta chain sequences of gamma delta T cells. TCRdb re-called the 5' RACE reads via CATT. The sample consists of about 2,600 delta-chain clones, about 5.5% of them appearing once. Sequencing was carried out using either unsorted cells or a sorted T cell fraction (not recorded which). The receptors were sampled from a human donor in good health. The CDR3 runs from the conserved cysteine through the conserved F or W. D genes are given only for firm matches. Expanded clones are given a class, and other clones once, few, many or no size at all.

CDR3 | DNA | D | J | V | size
CALGEISRGFLLNLGTDKLIF | TGTGCTCTTGGGGAAATCTCTCGGGGGTTCCTACTAAATCTCGGGACCGATAAACTCATCTTT | TRDD2 | TRDJ1 | TRDV1 | many
CACDTLGPYTDKLIF | TGTGCCTGTGACACCCTGGGGCCTTACACCGATAAACTCATCTTT | - | TRDJ1 | TRDV2 | many
CACDTVTGDPPGTDKLIF | TGTGCCTGTGACACCGTTACTGGGGACCCCCCCGGCACCGATAAACTCATCTTT | TRDD3 | TRDJ1 | TRDV2 | many
CALGEPPMFLLGAHTDKLIF | TGTGCTCTTGGGGAACCCCCAATGTTCCTACTGGGGGCCCACACCGATAAACTCATCTTT | - | TRDJ1 | TRDV1 | -
CALGELGLPTPGAPYTDKLIF | TGTGCTCTTGGGGAACTTGGCCTTCCTACGCCGGGGGCCCCGTACACCGATAAACTCATCTTT | TRDD2 | TRDJ1 | TRDV1 | few
CACAFLRAQYWAPRAHELIF | TGTGCCTGTGCCTTCCTACGGGCCCAGTACTGGGCTCCACGTGCCCATGAACTCATCTTT | TRDD2 | TRDJ1 | TRDV2 | -
CACDPLLGDTADKLIF | TGTGCCTGTGACCCCCTACTGGGGGATACGGCCGATAAACTCATCTTT | TRDD3 | TRDJ1 | TRDV2 | many
CACDPVGDPLSVTDKLIF | TGTGCCTGTGACCCGGTTGGGGATCCACTTTCTGTCACCGATAAACTCATCTTT | - | TRDJ1 | TRDV2 | medium-sized
CACDALTGMQSSWDTRQMFF | TGTGCCTGTGATGCCCTGACGGGGATGCAATCCTCCTGGGACACCCGACAGATGTTTTTC | - | TRDJ3 | TRDV2 | -
CACDTLVLGDTPADKLIF | TGTGCCTGTGACACTCTTGTACTGGGGGATACTCCGGCCGATAAACTCATCTTT | TRDD3 | TRDJ1 | TRDV2 | -
CACDTAGVTDKLIF | TGTGCCTGTGACACGGCTGGGGTCACCGATAAACTCATCTTT | - | TRDJ1 | TRDV2 | medium-sized
CACDTVLGDTLGTDKLIF | TGTGCCTGTGACACCGTACTGGGGGATACGCTTGGCACCGATAAACTCATCTTT | TRDD3 | TRDJ1 | TRDV2 | few
CACDRVLGDTLETAQLFF | TGTGCCTGTGACCGAGTACTGGGGGATACGCTGGAAACAGCACAACTCTTCTTT | TRDD3 | TRDJ2 | TRDV2 | -
CALGGPALPNCTGELDKLIF | TGTGCTCTTGGGGGCCCTGCCCTTCCTAACTGTACTGGGGAATTGGATAAACTCATCTTT | - | TRDJ1 | TRDV1 | many
CACDPLLGDTRIQAQLFF | TGTGCCTGTGACCCCTTACTGGGGGATACGCGTATCCAAGCACAACTCTTCTTT | TRDD3 | TRDJ2 | TRDV2 | -
CACDPLLGDTGDSTDKLIF | TGTGCCTGTGACCCTCTACTGGGGGATACAGGCGACTCCACCGATAAACTCATCTTT | TRDD3 | TRDJ1 | TRDV2 | many
CALGALSTGGYLTRGLIF | TGTGCTCTTGGGGCCCTCAGTACTGGGGGATACCTCACCAGGGGACTCATCTTT | TRDD3 | TRDJ1 | TRDV1 | few
CALGALGLPQIPYWGIRTDKLIF | TGTGCTCTTGGGGCTCTAGGCCTTCCTCAGATCCCGTACTGGGGGATACGTACCGATAAACTCATCTTT | TRDD3 | TRDJ1 | TRDV1 | -
CALGECPPSALKTRPDKLIF | TGTGCTCTTGGGGAATGCCCCCCCTCCGCTCTTAAAACCCGCCCGGATAAACTCATCTTT | - | TRDJ1 | TRDV1 | -
CACDTVEDTGGFDKLIF | TGTGCCTGTGACACCGTCGAAGATACTGGGGGGTTCGATAAACTCATCTTT | TRDD3 | TRDJ1 | TRDV2 | few